The 2 T cell receptor beta chains in this list originate from one sample, sequenced in a study of cytotoxic CD8 clonotypes in ibrutinib-treated CLL. Method: immunoSEQ multiplex PCR; TCRdb's copy keeps in-frame clones and lacks some. The sample has over 130,000 clones, 80% seen once. Here the sequenced sample was PBMCs, taken after 36 months of ibrutinib treatment. These TCRs come from a human donor with chronic lymphocytic leukemia.

The chain has TRBV5-1 and TRBJ1-2; D ambiguous. The CDR3 has 13 amino acids. Trimming shortened V by 0 bases and J by 8 bases, and 11 bases separated the two germline ends. CDR1 is SGHRS and CDR2 is YFSETQ in the germline V gene. The CDR3 nucleotides are TGCGCCAGCAGCTTGGAACCGAAGTGGGGCTACACCTTC. It specifies CASSLEPKWGYTF.

V is TRBV11-2 and J is TRBJ1-3; the match to TRBD1 covers 7 bases. This CDR3 contains 16 residues. CDR1 and CDR2 from the germline V gene are SGHAT and FQNNGV. J lost 4 bases, V lost 5 bases, and 11 bases had no gene match. Here the CDR3 DNA reads TGTGCCAGCAGCCCCCGGCGACAGGGATGGGGAAACACCATATATTTT. Its protein is CASSPRRQGWGNTIYF.